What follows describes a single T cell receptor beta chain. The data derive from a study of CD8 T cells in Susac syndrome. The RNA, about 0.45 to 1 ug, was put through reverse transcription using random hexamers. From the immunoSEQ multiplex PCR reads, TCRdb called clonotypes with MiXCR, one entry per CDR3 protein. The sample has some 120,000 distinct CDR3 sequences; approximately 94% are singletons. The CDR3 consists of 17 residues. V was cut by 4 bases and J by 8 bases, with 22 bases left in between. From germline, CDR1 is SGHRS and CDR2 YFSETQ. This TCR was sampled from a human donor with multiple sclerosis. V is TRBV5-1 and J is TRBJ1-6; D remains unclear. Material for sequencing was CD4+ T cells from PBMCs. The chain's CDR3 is CASSQTFSQTGDSPLHF. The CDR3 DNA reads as TGCGCCAGCAGCCAAACCTTTTCGCAGACGGGCGATTCACCCCTCCACTTT. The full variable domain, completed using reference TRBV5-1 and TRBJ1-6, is KAGVTQTPRYLIKTRGQQVTLSCSPISGHRSVSWYQQTPGQGLQFLFEYFSETQRNKGNFPGRFSGRQFSNSRSEMNVSTLELGDSALYLCASSQTFSQTGDSPLHFGNGTRLTVT.